The rows below give T cell receptor beta chains drawn from one sample of a study of cytomegalovirus exposure and HLA in healthy donors. Only in-frame clones appear in the TCRdb table, and some are missing; sequencing was by immunoSEQ multiplex PCR. This table has approximately 190,000 clones, approximately 78% appearing once. Sequenced input: PBMCs. The receptors come from a woman in her forties or fifties in good health and CMV-seropositive. Each CDR3 is given with its conserved first and last residue. A D gene is named only where the DNA matches it firmly. Clone size, where shown, is once, few, many, or a class for clones that have expanded.

. | TRBJ1-1 | TRBV25-1 | . | TGTGCCAGCAGTGAACAGGGTTGGACTGAAGCTTTCTTT | CASSEQGWTEAFF
. | TRBJ1-1 | TRBV10-2 | TRBD1 | TGCGCCAGCACAGAACTGACAGGGACAACTGAAGCTTTCTTT | CASTELTGTTEAFF
. | TRBJ1-3 | TRBV9 | TRBD1 | TGTGCCAGCAGCGGACAGGGGGTAGGTGGAAACACCATATATTTT | CASSGQGVGGNTIYF
. | TRBJ2-1 | TRBV7-6 | TRBD2 | TGTGCCAGCAGCACACTAGCGGGGGGGGTCAATGAGCAGTTCTTC | CASSTLAGGVNEQFF
. | TRBJ2-3 | TRBV10-3 | TRBD2 | TGTGCCATCAGTGCTACCTCGGGGGGAGATACGCAGTATTTT | CAISATSGGDTQYF
. | TRBJ2-1 | TRBV10-3 | . | TGTGCCACTGGGGGGATGGAAGGCAATGAGCAGTTCTTC | CATGGMEGNEQFF
. | TRBJ2-7 | TRBV19 | TRBD1 | TGTGCCAGTAGTAGGACAGGGGGAAGTACCTACGAGCAGTACTTC | CASSRTGGSTYEQYF
. | TRBJ2-1 | TRBV11-3 | . | TGTGCCAGCAGCTTAGGGCCGGGTGGCCCTAATGAGCAGTTCTTC | CASSLGPGGPNEQFF
. | TRBJ2-2 | TRBV19 | TRBD1 | TGTGCCAGTAGGCCACAGGGGGCCACGGCGAGCACCGGGGAGCTGTTTTTT | CASRPQGATASTGELFF
few | TRBJ1-5 | TRBV7-2 | . | TGTGCCAGCAGCTTAGAGGGCAGGGGAAATCAGCCCCAGCATTTT | CASSLEGRGNQPQHF
. | TRBJ1-1 | TRBV6-4 | TRBD1 | TGTGCCAGCAGTGACTCGCAGACAGGGAAAGCTTTCTTT | CASSDSQTGKAFF
few | TRBJ1-1 | TRBV6-5 | . | TGTGCCAGCAGTTACTCAAACTCCGGTGAAGCTTTCTTT | CASSYSNSGEAFF
. | TRBJ1-3 | TRBV5-1 | . | TGCGCCAGCAGCTTGGAACAGGGCTCTGGAAACACCATATATTTT | CASSLEQGSGNTIYF
few | TRBJ2-3 | TRBV6-6 | TRBD2 | TGTGCCAGTCGGACTAGCGGGAGAACAGATACGCAGTATTTT | CASRTSGRTDTQYF
. | TRBJ1-1 | TRBV5-1 | TRBD1 | TGCGCCAGCAGCCTGGACAGGGGGGTGACTGAAGCTTTCTTT | CASSLDRGVTEAFF
. | TRBJ2-3 | TRBV11-2 | TRBD2 | TGTGCCAGCAGCCCAACCAACCTACTAGCGGGAGATGGGGCAGATACGCAGTATTTT | CASSPTNLLAGDGADTQYF
. | TRBJ2-2 | TRBV5-1 | . | TGCGCCAGCAGCGGAACAGGGTGGGTAGGCACCGGGGAGCTGTTTTTT | CASSGTGWVGTGELFF
few | TRBJ1-1 | TRBV6-5 | . | TGTGCCAGCAGTCGAGAAACTGAAGCTTTCTTT | CASSRETEAFF
. | TRBJ2-1 | TRBV6-1 | . | TGTGCCAGCACTGAGGATAAGTACAGCTCCTACAATGAGCAGTTCTTC | CASTEDKYSSYNEQFF
. | TRBJ2-4 | TRBV7-9 | . | TGTGCCAGCAGCCCCGAGGGTGTACTAGCCAAAAACATTCAGTACTTC | CASSPEGVLAKNIQYF
. | TRBJ1-2 | TRBV18 | . | TGTGCCAGCTCACCACAGGGGGACTATGGCTACACCTTC | CASSPQGDYGYTF
. | TRBJ1-2 | TRBV5-1 | . | TGCGCCAGCAGCTTACTTGCAGGGAACGGTAACTATGGCTACACCTTC | CASSLLAGNGNYGYTF
. | TRBJ2-7 | TRBV19 | TRBD2 | TGTGCCAGTAGTATAGGACTAGCGGGGGCCTACGAGCAGTACTTC | CASSIGLAGAYEQYF
. | TRBJ1-5 | TRBV28 | . | TGTGCCAGCAGTTTGGCAGGGATCCCGCGCCAGCATTTT | CASSLAGIPRQHF
. | TRBJ1-1 | TRBV2 | . | TGTGCCAGCAGAAGGGACACCGAAGCTTTCTTT | CASRRDTEAFF
. | TRBJ1-2 | TRBV7-9 | . | TGTGCCAGCATCCCTACAGGGTATGGCTACACCTTC | CASIPTGYGYTF
once | TRBJ1-4 | TRBV25-1 | . | TGTGCCAGCACTCCGGGACGGGGGAATGAAAAACTGTTTTTT | CASTPGRGNEKLFF
. | TRBJ2-3 | TRBV7-8 | . | TGTGCCAGCAGCTTTGGACTCCATAGTGTTCTTAGCACAGATACGCAGTATTTT | CASSFGLHSVLSTDTQYF
. | TRBJ1-1 | TRBV14 | . | TGTGCCAGCAGCCAACAGGGCGGGGGGACTGAAGCTTTCTTT | CASSQQGGGTEAFF
. | TRBJ1-1 | TRBV4-1 | . | TGCGCCAGCAGCCAGCGGACAGACATGAACACTGAAGCTTTCTTT | CASSQRTDMNTEAFF
. | TRBJ2-5 | TRBV11-2 | . | TGTGCCAGCAGCTCGAGAGAGACCCAGTACTTC | CASSSRETQYF
. | TRBJ2-3 | TRBV20-1 | TRBD2 | TGCAGTGCTAGTAGCGGGAATACGCAGTATTTT | CSASSGNTQYF
. | TRBJ1-6 | TRBV7-6 | . | TGTGCCAGCAGCTTAGTTGCTAGCTCCTATAATTCACCCCTCCACTTT | CASSLVASSYNSPLHF
. | TRBJ1-2 | TRBV15 | . | TGTGCCACCAGCAGTTGGCCGATCGTCTATGGCTACACCTTC | CATSSWPIVYGYTF
few | TRBJ2-7 | TRBV7-9 | . | TGTGCCAGCAGGGGACGCGGGACAGATTTCCTTTTC | CASRGRGTDFLF
once | TRBJ1-6 | TRBV19 | . | TGTGCCAGTAGGGGCGCGGGAGTTAATAATTCACCCCTCCACTTT | CASRGAGVNNSPLHF
. | TRBJ1-2 | TRBV5-4 | TRBD1 | TGTGCCAGCAGCAGGGGGCGGACTAACTATGGCTACACCTTC | CASSRGRTNYGYTF
. | TRBJ2-3 | TRBV7-2 | TRBD1 | TGTGCCAGCAGCCGACAGGGTGCAACAGATACGCAGTATTTT | CASSRQGATDTQYF
. | TRBJ2-7 | TRBV13 | . | TGTGCCAGCAGCATTCGACAGGACCGCTCCTACGAGCAGTACTTC | CASSIRQDRSYEQYF
few | TRBJ1-1 | TRBV13 | . | TGTGCCAGCCTACCGACAGGGAACACTGAAGCTTTCTTT | CASLPTGNTEAFF
. | TRBJ1-1 | TRBV4-2 | . | TGTGCCAGCAGCCACTTGGACAGACAGGAAAACACTGAAGCTTTCTTT | CASSHLDRQENTEAFF